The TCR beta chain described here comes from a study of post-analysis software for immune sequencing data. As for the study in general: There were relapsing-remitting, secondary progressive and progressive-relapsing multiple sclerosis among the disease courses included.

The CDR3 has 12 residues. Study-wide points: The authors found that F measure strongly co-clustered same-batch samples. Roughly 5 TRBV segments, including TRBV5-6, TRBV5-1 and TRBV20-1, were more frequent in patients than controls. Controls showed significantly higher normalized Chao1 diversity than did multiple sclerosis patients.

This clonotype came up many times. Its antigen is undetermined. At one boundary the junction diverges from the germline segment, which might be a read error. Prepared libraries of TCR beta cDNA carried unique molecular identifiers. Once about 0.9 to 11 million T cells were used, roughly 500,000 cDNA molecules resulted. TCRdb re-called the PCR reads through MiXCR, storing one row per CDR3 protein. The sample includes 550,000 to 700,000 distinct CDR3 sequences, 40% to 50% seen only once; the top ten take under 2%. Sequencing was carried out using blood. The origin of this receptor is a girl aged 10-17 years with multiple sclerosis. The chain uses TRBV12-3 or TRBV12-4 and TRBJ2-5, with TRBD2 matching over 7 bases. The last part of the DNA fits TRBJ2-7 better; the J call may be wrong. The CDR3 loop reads CASSLGRGEQYF. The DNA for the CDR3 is TGTGCCAGCAGCTTAGGGAGGGGCGAGCAGTACTTC.